Listed here are 29 T cell receptor beta chains from one sample, sequenced in a study of T cell responses to AZD1222 COVID-19 vaccine. Method: immunoSEQ multiplex PCR; TCRdb's copy keeps in-frame clones and lacks some. The data hold some 120,000 clones, with about 91% observed a single time. The input for sequencing was peripheral blood, taken on day 0 of AZD1222 vaccination. These TCRs come from an adult in good health.

The chain uses TRBV14 and TRBJ2-1, with TRBD2 identical over 8 bases. This CDR3 region has 14 residues. The ends lost 5 bases at V and 8 bases at J; junction bases unmatched: 8. CDR1 SGHDN and CDR2 FVKESK come from the germline V gene. The CDR3 sequence: CASSRTGGPYEQFF. DNA for the CDR3: TGTGCCAGCAGCAGAACGGGAGGGCCATATGAGCAGTTCTTC. The full variable domain, completed using reference TRBV14 and TRBJ2-1, is EAGVTQFPSHSVIEKGQTVTLRCDPISGHDNLYWYRRVMGKEIKFLLHFVKESKQDESGMPNNRFLAERTGGTYSTLKVQPAELEDSGVYFCASSRTGGPYEQFFGPGTRLTVL.

The rearrangement uses TRBV18 and TRBJ2-7; D not resolved. Germline CDR1 reads KGHSH; CDR2 reads LQKENI. V lost 5 bases to trimming and J lost 5 bases, with 10 bases between them. The CDR3 contains 12 residues. CDR3 bases: TGTGCCAGCTCATCTCGATCCGACGAGCAGTACTTC. Residues: CASSSRSDEQYF.

This clone showed up just once. The chain is built from TRBV19 and TRBJ1-2; 8 nucleotides agree with TRBD1. Trimming took 3 bases from V and 4 from J; bases not matched to a gene: 7. The CDR3 extends over 15 amino acids. CDR1 and CDR2 from the germline V gene are LNHDA and SQIVND (reference sequence). CDR3 sequence: CASSIWDTGGYGYTF. The CDR3 DNA reads as TGTGCCAGTAGTATCTGGGACACAGGGGGCTATGGCTACACCTTC.

The chain links TRBV4-2 to TRBJ1-1; D perhaps matches TRBD1 (5 bases). Germline V gene lookup returns CDR1 LGHNA and CDR2 YNFKEQ. The CDR3 is made up of 19 amino acids. V shed 4 bases and J shed 4 bases, with 28 bases lying between them. As DNA, the CDR3 is TGTGCCAGCAGCCTCATGGCGGATGCTCGGGCCTTGGGGGGCACTGAAGCTTTCTTT. This codes for CASSLMADARALGGTEAFF.

The genes are TRBV20-1 and TRBJ2-1; 15 bases agree with TRBD2. The CDR3 length is 16 residues. Germline CDR1 reads DFQATT; CDR2 reads SNEGSKA (reference sequence). V was pared by 3 bases and J by 7 bases, with 7 bases of the junction left unmatched. For the CDR3, the DNA is TGCAGTGCTAGTGGACTAGCGGGAGGGGAGGGGAATGAGCAGTTCTTC. Amino acids: CSASGLAGGEGNEQFF.

The CDR3 sequence is CASSDMTGGKLFF. The CDR3 coding sequence is TGTGCCAGCAGCGATATGACAGGAGGAAAACTGTTTTTT. The J gene is TRBJ1-4, the V gene TRBV21-1; TRBD1, the table's D call, was not compared with the DNA. TRBV21-1 is designated a pseudogene. The CDR3 loop spans 13 amino acids.

The chain couples TRBV29-1 to TRBJ1-1, with a weak D call TRBD1 (6 bases). Germline V lookup: CDR1 SQVTM, CDR2 ANQGSEA. Deletions cut 7 bases from V and 1 base from J, with 13 bases between. CDR3 size: 13 residues. Written as DNA, the CDR3 is TGCAGCGCCGCCTCACAGGGGAACACTGAAGCTTTCTTT. Amino acids: CSAASQGNTEAFF.

The CDR3 loop reads CAWSPRDTGRANIQYF. The CDR3 nucleotides are TGTGCCTGGAGTCCCCGGGACACCGGTCGGGCAAACATTCAGTACTTC. The genes are TRBV30 and TRBJ2-4; perhaps TRBD1 as D (6 bases). Germline CDR1 and CDR2: GTSNPN and SVGIG (reference sequence). Trimming took 2 bases from V and 6 from J, leaving 20 bases between them. The CDR3 totals 16 residues.

The chain has TRBV5-1 and TRBJ2-1; 10 positions match TRBD2. Trimming took 0 bases from V and 4 from J; bases not matched to a gene: 4. Germline-derived CDR1 and CDR2 are SGHRS and YFSETQ. There are 16 residues in the CDR3. The CDR3 here is CASSLGGLAIYNEQFF. The CDR3 nucleotides are TGCGCCAGCAGCTTGGGGGGACTAGCGATATACAATGAGCAGTTCTTC.

The V gene is TRBV25-1, the J gene TRBJ2-3, with TRBD1 identical over 9 bases. Unmatched junction bases numbered 9, after V lost 8 bases and J lost 3 bases. Germline values: CDR1 MGHDK, CDR2 SYGVNS. There are 15 residues in the CDR3. The DNA for the CDR3 is TGTGCCAGCGGGCCTCCCGGGACAGGGACAGATACGCAGTATTTT. Translated: CASGPPGTGTDTQYF.

The chain has TRBV7-2 and TRBJ2-3; no firm D call. Germline CDR1 is SGHTA and CDR2 is FQGNSA. V gave up 3 bases and J gave up 4 bases, with 8 bases separating them. CDR3 length equals 13 residues. In nucleotides, the CDR3 is TGTGCCAGCAGCTTCCATCAGGCAGATACGCAGTATTTT. It codes for CASSFHQADTQYF. Looking up the rest from reference TRBV7-2 and TRBJ2-3 gives the full variable domain: GAGVSQSPSNKVTEKGKDVELRCDPISGHTALYWYRQSLGQGLEFLIYFQGNSAPDKSGLPSDRFSAERTGGSVSTLTIQRTQQEDSAVYLCASSFHQADTQYFGPGTRLTVL.

The V gene is TRBV10-3, the J gene TRBJ2-1, with TRBD2 identical over 8 bases. With V trimmed by 7 bases and J by 5 bases, 13 bases remained unmatched. CDR1 and CDR2 from the germline V gene are ENHRY and SYGVKD. CDR3 size: 16 residues. In DNA form, the CDR3 reads TGTGCCATCAACCCCTCGGGCGGGAGGTCTGACAATGAGCAGTTCTTC. Its protein product is CAINPSGGRSDNEQFF.

This clone has only one observation. CDR3 bases: TGTGCCAGCTCACCACCGATACAGGGGGCCTCTGGCTACACCTTC. Protein product: CASSPPIQGASGYTF. The chain joins TRBV18 to TRBJ1-2; 9 positions agree with TRBD1. Per germline, CDR1 KGHSH and CDR2 LQKENI. The V segment lost 0 bases and the J segment 7 bases; nucleotides outside the gene matches: 6. The length of the CDR3 is 15 residues.

This chain joins TRBV27 and TRBJ2-1, with 8 positions matching TRBD1. The J segment lost 7 bases and the V segment lost 8 bases, leaving 10 bases of the junction unmatched. This CDR3 has 14 amino acids. CDR1 MNHEY and CDR2 SMNVEV come from the germline V gene (reference sequence). The CDR3 DNA follows: TGTGCCAGCGCCCCCCGGCGGACAGGGAATGAGCAGTTCTTC. Translating it yields CASAPRRTGNEQFF.

The rearrangement uses TRBV30 and TRBJ2-3, with 8 bases identical to TRBD1. Germline assignment: CDR1 GTSNPN and CDR2 SVGIG (reference sequence). CDR3 length: 15 residues. J was trimmed by 2 bases and V by 7 bases; bases with no gene match: 11. The CDR3 region is CAYSRDRSSTDTQYF. DNA of the CDR3: TGTGCCTATTCCCGGGACAGGAGTTCCACAGATACGCAGTATTTT.

This clone showed up just a few times. The chain couples TRBV29-1 to TRBJ2-7; D not resolved. CDR3 size: 12 residues. The V end was cut by 4 bases, the J end by 0 bases, with 7 bases between. Germline loops: CDR1 SQVTM, CDR2 ANQGSEA. CDR3 in amino acids: CSVVEVSYEQYF. The CDR3 nucleotides are TGCAGCGTTGTTGAGGTCTCCTACGAGCAGTACTTC.

The rearrangement joins TRBV12-3 or TRBV12-4 to TRBJ1-5; 8 nucleotides match TRBD1. After removal of 6 bases from V and 9 bases from J, the junction contained 4 bases not matched to a gene. The CDR3 covers 12 residues. CDR3 protein: CASSQTGGPQHF. CDR3 sequence (DNA): TGTGCCAGCAGCCAAACAGGGGGGCCCCAGCATTTT.

V gene TRBV19 combines with J gene TRBJ1-2; 7 bases line up with TRBD1. The CDR3 contains 13 residues. Looked up from germline, CDR1 is LNHDA and CDR2 is SQIVND (reference sequence). V dropped 3 bases and J dropped 8; count of bases not matched to a gene: 6. This chain's CDR3 is CASSMGTVRGYTF. The CDR3 DNA is TGTGCCAGTAGTATGGGGACAGTTCGGGGCTACACCTTC.

This sequence joins TRBV2 and TRBJ1-5, with unresolved D. CDR1 SNHLY and CDR2 FYNNEI come from the germline V gene. This CDR3 spans 13 amino acids. Trimming took off 4 bases at V and 5 bases at J, with 9 bases between the two ends. Written as DNA, the CDR3 is TGTGCCAGCAGTGTCTTAAGTTATCAGCCCCAGCATTTT. Translating it yields CASSVLSYQPQHF.

The genes are TRBV10-3 and TRBJ1-5, with D hard to call. V lost 3 bases and J 3 bases, leaving 6 bases between the germline ends. The CDR3 has 13 residues. Per germline, CDR1 ENHRY and CDR2 SYGVKD. In DNA, the CDR3 is TGTGCCATCAGTGACCAGGCCAATCAGCCCCAGCATTTT. Its protein product is CAISDQANQPQHF.

The chain couples TRBV2 to TRBJ2-7; D is undetermined. Trimming took off 8 bases at V and 2 bases at J, with 16 bases between the two ends. This CDR3 is built from 14 residues. Germline V gives CDR1 SNHLY, CDR2 FYNNEI. For the CDR3, the DNA is TGTGCCAGCCTGTCCGGTGGTGGGACCTACGAGCAGTACTTC. It yields the protein CASLSGGGTYEQYF.

This clone came up once. The rearrangement links TRBV4-3 to TRBJ1-4; TRBD1 might be the D (5 bases). Germline values: CDR1 LGHNA, CDR2 YSLEER. V shed 1 base and J shed 6 bases, with 15 bases lying between them. The CDR3 runs 16 residues. The CDR3: CASSQARGGSYEKLFF. The DNA of the CDR3 is TGCGCCAGCAGCCAAGCGCGCGGGGGAAGTTATGAAAAACTGTTTTTT.

This chain joins TRBV13 and TRBJ2-1; 14 nucleotides match TRBD2. This CDR3 has 16 residues. CDR1 and CDR2 from the germline V gene are PRHDT and FYEKMQ (reference sequence). The trim removed 7 bases at V and 7 bases at J, leaving 9 bases unmatched. CDR3 residues: CASNPGGLAGENEQFF. The DNA of the CDR3 is TGTGCCAGCAATCCCGGGGGACTAGCGGGAGAAAATGAGCAGTTCTTC. The full variable domain, completed using reference TRBV13 and TRBJ2-1, is AAGVIQSPRHLIKEKRETATLKCYPIPRHDTVYWYQQGPGQDPQFLISFYEKMQSDKGSIPDRFSAQQFSDYHSELNMSSLELGDSALYFCASNPGGLAGENEQFFGPGTRLTVL.

The V and J genes are TRBV2 and TRBJ1-1; no definite D call. In germline, CDR1 is SNHLY, CDR2 FYNNEI. Trimming removed 7 bases at V and 5 bases at J, with 17 bases between. The CDR3 totals 14 residues. The CDR3 protein is CASTEGRGGTEAFF. The CDR3 nucleotides read TGTGCCAGCACCGAAGGAAGAGGCGGAACTGAAGCTTTCTTT.

J is TRBJ1-5 and V is TRBV6-5, with D maybe TRBD1 (5 bases). Trimming removed 4 bases from V and 4 bases from J, with 11 bases in between. CDR3 size: 14 residues. Germline V gives CDR1 MNHEY, CDR2 SVGAGI. DNA of the CDR3: TGTGCCAGCAGTTCGACAGAGTCGAATCAGCCCCAGCATTTT. This sequence encodes CASSSTESNQPQHF.

In its sample, this clone was seen many times. V and J are TRBV24-1 and TRBJ2-1, with TRBD2 matching 12 bases. Unmatched junction bases numbered 5, after V lost 1 base and J lost 8 bases. In germline, CDR1 is KGHDR, CDR2 SFDVKD. The CDR3 length is 16 residues. CDR3 bases: TGTGCCACCAGTGATTTTGCTAGCGGGAGGGCGGATGAGCAGTTCTTC. Encoded protein: CATSDFASGRADEQFF.

The chain couples TRBV4-1 to TRBJ2-7; D gene unclear. The CDR3 spans 14 residues. V lost 0 bases and J 4 bases, leaving 10 bases between the germline ends. CDR1 MGHRA and CDR2 YSYEKL come from the germline V gene. CDR3 in DNA: TGCGCCAGCAGCCAAGATACTTTCGGGTACGAGCAGTACTTC. Protein sequence: CASSQDTFGYEQYF.

V usage is TRBV10-1 and J usage is TRBJ2-7; TRBD1 aligns across 9 bases. After removal of 3 bases from V and 5 bases from J, the junction contained 8 bases not matched to a gene. Germline V gene lookup returns CDR1 WNHNN and CDR2 SYGVQD (reference sequence). The CDR3 spans 15 residues. The CDR3 loop reads CASSDPGTGSDEQYF. In nucleotides, the CDR3 is TGCGCCAGCAGTGACCCCGGGACAGGGAGCGACGAGCAGTACTTC.

In this sample, this clone turned up once. The chain has TRBV25-1 and TRBJ2-7; 8 nucleotides line up with TRBD1. Germline V CDR1 and CDR2: MGHDK, SYGVNS. The CDR3 loop spans 14 amino acids. V gave up 4 bases and J gave up 2 bases; unmatched junction bases: 4. CDR3 DNA sequence: TGTGCCAGCAGTGCCAGGACAGGGCCCTACGAGCAGTACTTC. Protein product: CASSARTGPYEQYF.